A selection of T cell receptor beta chains follows, all from one sample in a study of shared clonotypes between healthy human individuals. Data came from immunoSEQ multiplex PCR; TCRdb stores just in-frame clones and leaves some out. The data contain 800,000 or so clones, about 96% of them singletons. Sequencing was performed on naive CD8+ T cells sorted from blood. These receptors were taken from a man aged 25 to 40 in good health. Both conserved end residues are part of each CDR3. Each record gives: clone size, J gene, V gene, CDR3 length, CDR3 protein. Clone size, where shown, is once, few, many, or a class for clones that have expanded.

>NA|TRBJ1-5|TRBV7-3|20
CASSLGRGAEGILSNQPQHF
>NA|TRBJ2-3|TRBV7-3|15
CASSEPGTSNDTQYF
>NA|TRBJ1-5|TRBV6-5|15
CASSVQWGSNQPQHF
>NA|TRBJ1-4|TRBV29-1|13
CSVEDQNTKKLFF
>NA|TRBJ2-1|TRBV9|15
CASSVAGQAYNEQFF
>NA|TRBJ1-4|TRBV28|14
CASSFISSNEKLFF
>once|TRBJ2-2|TRBV7-9|13
CASSSGADGELFF
>NA|TRBJ1-5|TRBV4-1|15
CASSQGGNSNQPQHF
>NA|TRBJ2-7|TRBV6-1|17
CASSESNQGLASFEQYF
>NA|TRBJ2-1|TRBV14|12
CASSQSGNEQFF
>NA|TRBJ2-3|TRBV19|15
CASSEGQGRTDTQYF
>once|TRBJ2-2|TRBV7-3|13
CASSYTIAGELFF
>NA|TRBJ2-1|TRBV29-1|16
CSVPRLRSGRRNEQFF
>NA|TRBJ2-1|TRBV6-5|14
CASSYSGKYNEQFF
>NA|TRBJ2-5|TRBV7-9|13
CASRAPGEETQYF
>NA|TRBJ2-5|TRBV29-1|15
CSVEPRLGQQETQYF
>NA|TRBJ1-1|TRBV6-1|13
CASSESYSLEAFF
>NA|TRBJ2-7|TRBV7-9|14
CASSFGTGGYEQYF
>NA|TRBJ1-2|TRBV7-9|14
CASSPPTANYGYTF
>NA|TRBJ1-1|TRBV2|17
CASSTSRQGKRNTEAFF
>NA|TRBJ1-4|TRBV5-6|14
CASSVPMSGEKLFF
>NA|TRBJ1-1|TRBV18|13
CASSPPSGIVAFF
>NA|TRBJ1-1|TRBV7-3|15
CASSLSAAMNTEAFF
>once|TRBJ2-7|TRBV19|14
CASSLAGATYEQYF
>NA|TRBJ2-7|TRBV5-5|14
CASSFVDGAYEQYF
>NA|TRBJ1-4|TRBV5-1|16
CASSNPIREGREKLFF
>NA|TRBJ2-7|TRBV9|15
CASSVRGLAINEQYF
>NA|TRBJ2-7|TRBV4-1|14
CASSQEQVTNEQYF
>NA|TRBJ2-1|TRBV4-1|12
CASSQGGGEQFF
>NA|TRBJ2-7|TRBV18|14
CASSAAGGPAEQYF
>NA|TRBJ2-7|TRBV28|15
CASSFFGGIPREQYF
>NA|TRBJ2-7|TRBV6-5|11
CASSAGDEQYF
>NA|TRBJ2-2|TRBV29-1|13
CSARTANTGELFF
>NA|TRBJ1-1|TRBV5-4|15
CASSLGQGPNTEAFF
>NA|TRBJ2-3|TRBV27|14
CASRPLAVTDTQYF
>once|TRBJ2-1|TRBV7-9|16
CASIYPGQGTYNEQFF
>NA|TRBJ1-1|TRBV19|17
CASSTRQGVLPNTEAFF
>NA|TRBJ2-7|TRBV11-2|14
CASSLGTGYYEQYF
>NA|TRBJ2-7|TRBV10-1|13
CASSESPTYEQYF
>NA|TRBJ2-7|TRBV27|14
CASSLLEIPYEQYF